This TCR beta chain stems from a study of shared clonotypes between healthy human individuals. Study-level results: Memory subsets generally showed smaller estimated richness than naive subsets did. Between a handful of donors, naive CD4 clonotypes were shared at a level of about 5%. In contrast to clonotypes shared by all four donors, non-shared clonotypes had lower generation probabilities.

The sample holds a few counts of this clone. Its antigen is still unknown. The DNA input per sorted-subset replicate PCR was roughly 0.2 ug, corresponding to 25,000 to 30,000 T cell genomes. Measured with immunoSEQ multiplex PCR; TCRdb has only the in-frame clones, and not every one. The profile shows around 700,000 clones, roughly 70% of them singletons. This sequence originates from a woman younger than 45 in good health. Specimen: memory CD4+ T cells sorted from blood. Noted subset: CD45RA-negative fraction.

The CDR3 region has the DNA TGCGCCAGCAGCCAAGAGGATCATCTTTTGGGGACACGGAACTACAATGAGCAGTTCTTC. Its translation is CASSQEDHLLGTRNYNEQFF. The chain couples TRBV4-1 to TRBJ2-1, with a weak D call TRBD1 (6 bases). This CDR3 is 20 amino acids long. Germline V CDR1 and CDR2: MGHRA, YSYEKL. Trimming shortened V by 0 bases and J by 3 bases, and 24 bases separated the two germline ends.